The clone carrying this T cell receptor beta chain was counted a few times. CDR3 length equals 16 residues. The V gene lost 7 bases and the J gene lost 0 bases, with 18 bases spanning the gap. Germline CDR1 reads MNHNS; CDR2 reads SASEGT. Each CDR3 protein is one row after TCRdb ran MiXCR on the 5' RACE reads. The data contain 550,000 to 600,000 distinct CDR3 sequences, around 15% of them seen just once; the ten biggest clones take up 8.1%. This specimen comes from a study of T-cell memory formation after mild COVID-19. This chain links TRBV6-1 with TRBJ2-5; weak D call: TRBD1 (6 bases). What was sequenced was PBMCs or a T cell subset sorted from them (not recorded which). The TCR comes from an adult woman who had mild COVID-19 (a few samples of this study predate the infection). Cell type and time point are not known. The DNA of the CDR3 is TGTGCCAGCAACACTCCGGACAGTCGGTACCAAGAGACCCAGTACTTC. The encoded protein is CASNTPDSRYQETQYF.